The clone carrying this T cell receptor beta chain was picked up many times. Its antigen is still unknown. The CDR3 has 12 residues. Between the trimmed V and J ends, which lost 5 bases and 3 bases, there was a span of 8 bases. Per germline, CDR1 LNHNV and CDR2 YYDKDF (reference sequence). The data were taken from a study of CD8 T cells in ankylosing spondylitis. Study-level results: Clones that were linked to disease were CD8+ and were relatively rare in peripheral blood. Characteristic of ankylosing spondylitis blood, it appeared, was a TCR beta motif comprising about eight highly homologous variants. Earlier studies detected some motif variants in reactive arthritis synovial fluid and blood.

TCRdb analysed the 5' RACE reads with MiXCR anew, one entry per CDR3 protein. The table has 500,000 to 650,000 distinct CDR3 sequences, about 5% seen once. The TCR originated in a male donor with ankylosing spondylitis. The V call is TRBV15, the J call TRBJ2-7; no clear D. The specimen was blood, either unsorted or a sorted T cell fraction (not recorded which). CDR3 protein: CATSVSYYEQYF. DNA for the CDR3: TGTGCCACCAGCGTGAGCTACTACGAGCAGTACTTC.